The rows below give T cell receptor beta chains drawn from one sample of a study of blood T cell repertoires in COVID-19. Measured with immunoSEQ multiplex PCR; TCRdb has only the in-frame clones, and not every one. This sample carries 86,000 or so clones, approximately 86% of them seen once, and the ten largest clones take approximately 4.4%. Sequenced sample: peripheral blood. Receptors were obtained from a man aged 45-65 years with active or convalescent COVID-19. The conserved cysteine and the conserved F or W are not part of the CDR3 here. Each record gives: J gene, V gene, CDR3 protein.

TRBJ1-2 | TRBV18 | ASSPPGGDYGYT
TRBJ2-2 | TRBV24-1 | ATSAPVGQGRAGELF
TRBJ1-4 | TRBV7-9 | ASSGQLNEKLF
TRBJ2-1 | TRBV24-1 | ATSDLTGEQF
TRBJ1-4 | TRBV2 | ASSELRNNEKLF
TRBJ2-6 | TRBV7-8 | ASSLQGISGANVLT
TRBJ1-3 | TRBV14 | ASSVGNTIY
TRBJ1-2 | TRBV11-2 | ASSLGLGGGGYT
TRBJ1-1 | TRBV5-4 | ASSLKQGLVAF
TRBJ1-4 | TRBV7-9 | ASSAEGATNEKLF
TRBJ2-2 | TRBV6-5 | ASSSRGDTGELF
TRBJ1-5 | TRBV3-1/TRBV3-2 | ASSQDATGNQPQH
TRBJ1-3 | TRBV6-5 | ASSYSGSRNTIY
TRBJ1-1 | TRBV5-1 | ASSGGTGLNTEAF
TRBJ1-5 | TRBV24-1 | ATSDLGLAGNQPQH
TRBJ2-7 | TRBV10-2 | ASSEYGTGSSYEQY
TRBJ2-7 | TRBV5-1 | ASSPQEGASYEQY
TRBJ1-6 | TRBV3-1/TRBV3-2 | ASSQRGSVNSPLH
TRBJ2-1 | TRBV11-3 | ASSRDRGPYNEQF
TRBJ2-5 | TRBV7-7 | ASSSQGVGETQY
TRBJ2-1 | TRBV11-2 | ASSLGTAYNEQF
TRBJ1-5 | TRBV7-2 | ASSFQGPLQPQH
TRBJ2-1 | TRBV6-6 | ASDPGGAGNNEQF
TRBJ2-7 | TRBV30 | AARTSYEQY
TRBJ1-5 | TRBV19 | ASSMGRGGGNQPQH
TRBJ1-2 | TRBV2 | ASSGQGADGYT
TRBJ2-5 | TRBV5-6 | ASSLADRGQETQY
TRBJ2-7 | TRBV7-8 | ASSLALRDTSRQY
TRBJ2-4 | TRBV7-2 | ASTELPGAKNIQY
TRBJ2-3 | TRBV20-1 | SAPVANTQY
TRBJ1-1 | TRBV5-1 | ASSLGQRTEAF
TRBJ2-1 | TRBV11-2 | ASSLNGQEQF